This TCR beta chain is drawn from a study of beta chain features in type 1 diabetes. The CDR3 extends over 14 amino acids. CDR1 PRHDT and CDR2 FYEKMQ come from the germline V gene (reference sequence). The germline V and J ends were trimmed by 5 bases and 2 bases, with 10 bases remaining between them. All of the isolated RNA was reverse transcribed, so expressed TCRB transcripts were sequenced. Using immunoSEQ multiplex PCR, the repertoire was profiled, and TCRdb retains in-frame clones only, with some absent. The table shows roughly 70,000 clones, with more than 45% occurring only once. The study, taken as a whole, reports: In every one of the four CD4+ subsets, TCRB CDR3s were moderately but significantly shorter in Type 1 diabetes patients.

This clone was recorded a few times. Its antigen is not identified. This TCR came from a man in his thirties or forties with type 1 diabetes. Sequencing was carried out using central memory CD4+ T cells from blood. The V call is TRBV13, the J call TRBJ1-3; possibly TRBD1 for D (6 bases). DNA of the CDR3: TGTGCCAGCAGCGCAAGGACAGCTGGAAACACCATATATTTT. It codes for CASSARTAGNTIYF.